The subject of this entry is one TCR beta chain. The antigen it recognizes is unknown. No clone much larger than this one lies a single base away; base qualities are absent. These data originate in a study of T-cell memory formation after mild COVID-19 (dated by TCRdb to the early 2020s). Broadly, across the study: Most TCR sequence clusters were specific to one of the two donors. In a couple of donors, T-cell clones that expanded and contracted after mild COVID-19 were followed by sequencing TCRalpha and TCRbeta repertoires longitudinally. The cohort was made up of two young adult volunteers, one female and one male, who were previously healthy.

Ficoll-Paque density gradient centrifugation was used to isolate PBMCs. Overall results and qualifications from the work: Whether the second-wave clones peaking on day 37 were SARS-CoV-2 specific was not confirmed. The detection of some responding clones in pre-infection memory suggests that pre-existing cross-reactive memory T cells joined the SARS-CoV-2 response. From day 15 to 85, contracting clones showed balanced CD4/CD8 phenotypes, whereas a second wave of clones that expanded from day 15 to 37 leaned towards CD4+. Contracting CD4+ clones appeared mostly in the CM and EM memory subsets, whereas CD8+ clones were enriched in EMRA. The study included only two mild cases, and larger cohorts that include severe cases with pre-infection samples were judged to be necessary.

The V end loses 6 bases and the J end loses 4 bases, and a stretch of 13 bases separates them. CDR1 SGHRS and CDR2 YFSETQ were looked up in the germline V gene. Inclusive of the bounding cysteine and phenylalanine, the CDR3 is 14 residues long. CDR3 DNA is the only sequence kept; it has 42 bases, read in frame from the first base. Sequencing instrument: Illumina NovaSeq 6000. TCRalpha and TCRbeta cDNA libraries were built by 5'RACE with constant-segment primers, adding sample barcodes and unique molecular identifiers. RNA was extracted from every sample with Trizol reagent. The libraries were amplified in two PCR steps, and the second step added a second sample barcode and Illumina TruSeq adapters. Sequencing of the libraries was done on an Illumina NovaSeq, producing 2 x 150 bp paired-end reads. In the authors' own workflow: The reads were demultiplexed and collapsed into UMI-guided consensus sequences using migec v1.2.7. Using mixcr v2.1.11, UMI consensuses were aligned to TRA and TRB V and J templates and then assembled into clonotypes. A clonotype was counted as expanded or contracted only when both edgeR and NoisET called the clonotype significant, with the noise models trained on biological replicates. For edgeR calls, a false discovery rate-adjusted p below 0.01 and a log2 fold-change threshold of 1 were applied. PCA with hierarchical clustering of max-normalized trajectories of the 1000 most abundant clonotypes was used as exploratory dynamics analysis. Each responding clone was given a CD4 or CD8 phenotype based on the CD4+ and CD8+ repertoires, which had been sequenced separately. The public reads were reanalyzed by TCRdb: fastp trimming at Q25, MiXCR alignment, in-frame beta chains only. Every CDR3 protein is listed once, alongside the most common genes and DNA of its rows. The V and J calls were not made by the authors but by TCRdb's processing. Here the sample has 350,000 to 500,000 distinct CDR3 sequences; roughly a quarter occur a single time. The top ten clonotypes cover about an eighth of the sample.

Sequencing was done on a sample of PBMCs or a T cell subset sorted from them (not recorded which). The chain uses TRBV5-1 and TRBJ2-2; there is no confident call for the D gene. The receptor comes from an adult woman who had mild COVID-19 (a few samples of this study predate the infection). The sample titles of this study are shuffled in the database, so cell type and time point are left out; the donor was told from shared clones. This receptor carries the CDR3 CASNVKDLTGELFF. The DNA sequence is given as TGCGCCAGCAACGTCAAGGACCTCACCGGGGAGCTGTTTTTT. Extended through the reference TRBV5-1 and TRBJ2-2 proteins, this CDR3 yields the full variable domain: KAGVTQTPRYLIKTRGQQVTLSCSPISGHRSVSWYQQTPGQGLQFLFEYFSETQRNKGNFPGRFSGRQFSNSRSEMNVSTLELGDSALYLCASNVKDLTGELFFGEGSRLTVL.